Listed below are T cell receptor beta chains from one sample, sequenced in a study of spatial heterogeneity in lung cancer. Each CDR3 protein is one row after TCRdb ran MiXCR on the 5' RACE reads. In the table there are some 120,000 distinct CDR3 sequences, 9% to 15% of which are singletons. Sequenced material: PBMCs, taken at follow-up. The receptors originated from a male donor with early-stage non-small cell lung cancer. CDR3s include the opening cysteine and the closing phenylalanine or tryptophan. The D gene is left open where the match is weak. Expanded clones are given a class, and other clones once, few, many or no size at all.

cdr3_length clone_size j_call d_call v_call cdr3_aa cdr3_nt
14 NA TRBJ2-7 TRBD1 TRBV19 CASSIQKGAYEQYF TGTGCCAGTAGTATCCAAAAGGGGGCGTACGAGCAGTACTTC
15 NA TRBJ2-2 NA TRBV7-9 CASRAPSRGTGELFF TGTGCCAGCAGAGCACCCTCCCGGGGCACCGGGGAGCTGTTTTTT
13 NA TRBJ2-5 NA TRBV20-1 CSVSRTVTETQYF TGCAGTGTTTCACGGACGGTAACGGAGACCCAGTACTTC
19 many TRBJ2-5 TRBD2 TRBV7-2 CASTPARASGGHIQETQYF TGTGCCAGCACCCCCGCTCGGGCTAGCGGGGGGCACATCCAAGAGACCCAGTACTTC
11 many TRBJ1-1 NA TRBV12-3/TRBV12-4 CASSHRTEAFF TGTGCCAGCAGTCACAGGACTGAAGCTTTCTTT
15 NA TRBJ1-6 NA TRBV4-2 CASSQGESSNSPLHF TGTGCCAGCAGCCAAGGGGAGAGCTCTAATTCACCCCTCCACTTT
17 few TRBJ2-4 NA TRBV19 CASKESGPGGAKNIQYF TGTGCCAGTAAGGAGAGCGGGCCGGGTGGGGCCAAAAACATTCAGTACTTC
14 many TRBJ2-3 TRBD1 TRBV29-1 CSSSDRVSTDTQYF TGCAGCTCGTCGGACAGGGTTAGCACAGATACGCAGTATTTT
15 NA TRBJ2-3 TRBD2 TRBV3-1 CASTLAGGPQDTQYF TGTGCCAGCACCCTAGCGGGGGGGCCGCAAGATACGCAGTATTTT
16 many TRBJ2-2 TRBD2 TRBV11-2 CASSLAPSGLAGELFF TGTGCCAGCAGCTTAGCCCCTAGCGGGTTGGCCGGGGAGCTGTTTTTT
12 many TRBJ2-5 NA TRBV6-6 CASSSTQQTQYF TGTGCCAGCAGTTCAACTCAACAGACCCAGTACTTC
14 NA TRBJ2-2 TRBD1 TRBV3-1 CASSGDRNTGELFF TGTGCCAGCAGCGGGGACAGGAACACCGGGGAGCTGTTTTTT
15 few TRBJ2-1 TRBD1 TRBV27 CASSSGTGTYNEQFF TGTGCCAGCAGTTCCGGGACAGGGACCTACAATGAGCAGTTCTTC
13 NA TRBJ2-7 TRBD1 TRBV28 CASSLDRGGEQYF TGTGCCAGCAGTCTGGACAGGGGGGGCGAGCAGTACTTC
14 few TRBJ2-5 TRBD2 TRBV20-1 CSASVAGGFETQYF TGCAGTGCCAGCGTTGCGGGGGGATTTGAGACCCAGTACTTC
14 many TRBJ1-2 NA TRBV7-9 CASSFTPNLHGYTF TGTGCCAGCAGCTTCACACCAAACCTTCATGGCTACACCTTC
16 many TRBJ2-1 TRBD1 TRBV6-4 CASSRLPGQGFNEQFF TGTGCCAGCAGCCGACTACCGGGACAGGGGTTCAATGAGCAGTTCTTC
15 NA TRBJ2-3 TRBD2 TRBV7-2 CASTPSGGAPDTQYF TGTGCCAGCACCCCTAGCGGGGGGGCCCCAGATACGCAGTATTTT
14 many TRBJ1-5 TRBD1 TRBV28 CASSPRQGSQPQHF TGTGCCAGCAGTCCCCGACAGGGCAGTCAGCCCCAGCATTTT
14 many TRBJ1-5 TRBD1 TRBV20-1 CSARDGTVNQPQHF TGCAGTGCTAGAGATGGGACAGTCAATCAGCCCCAGCATTTT
15 few TRBJ2-7 NA TRBV27 CASSFSVEDSYEQYF TGTGCCAGCAGTTTCAGTGTGGAGGACTCCTACGAGCAGTACTTC
13 NA TRBJ1-5 NA TRBV20-1 CSSQLGRDQPRHF TGCAGTTCCCAATTAGGCCGGGATCAGCCCCGGCATTTT
14 NA TRBJ2-7 TRBD1 TRBV6-2/TRBV6-3 CASTEGQANYEQYF TGTGCCAGCACGGAGGGACAGGCTAACTACGAGCAGTACTTC
15 NA TRBJ1-5 NA TRBV4-3 CASSQSQGRNQPQHF TGCGCCAGCAGCCAGTCCCAGGGGCGGAATCAGCCCCAGCATTTT
13 NA TRBJ1-5 NA TRBV20-1 CSAKSANNQPQHF TGCAGTGCTAAGTCAGCAAACAATCAGCCCCAGCATTTT
10 many TRBJ2-7 NA TRBV28 CASSRYEQYF TGTGCCAGCAGCCGGTACGAGCAGTACTTC
13 few TRBJ2-7 NA TRBV6-2/TRBV6-3 CASKPRTAYEQYF TGTGCCAGTAAACCTAGGACAGCCTACGAGCAGTACTTC
13 few TRBJ1-5 NA TRBV20-1 CSARDPLNQPQHF TGCAGTGCTAGAGATCCTCTCAATCAGCCCCAGCATTTT
12 few TRBJ2-7 NA TRBV5-1 CASSLSPTEQYF TGCGCCAGCAGCTTGTCCCCGACAGAGCAGTACTTC
17 many TRBJ1-5 NA TRBV4-3 CASSQDPQGGSNQPQHF TGCGCCAGCAGCCAAGATCCGCAGGGAGGATCCAATCAGCCCCAGCATTTT
15 many TRBJ2-3 NA TRBV7-2 CASSLDWRGTDTQYF TGTGCCAGCAGCTTAGACTGGCGGGGCACAGATACGCAGTATTTT
14 NA TRBJ2-3 NA TRBV20-1 CSAETGGGTDTQYF TGCAGTGCTGAAACGGGGGGCGGGACAGATACGCAGTATTTT
19 NA TRBJ2-7 TRBD2 TRBV4-3 CASSQDQLAGGHFVYEQYF TGCGCCAGCAGCCAAGATCAGCTAGCGGGGGGTCATTTCGTTTACGAGCAGTACTTC
12 NA TRBJ2-7 NA TRBV6-5 CASSTPGDEQYF TGTGCCAGCAGCACTCCAGGGGACGAGCAGTACTTC
14 NA TRBJ1-2 TRBD1 TRBV12-3/TRBV12-4 CASSWGQGNYGYTF TGTGCCAGCAGTTGGGGACAGGGAAACTATGGCTACACCTTC
13 few TRBJ1-1 NA TRBV20-1 CSAPRTRNTEAFF TGCAGTGCTCCTCGTACCAGGAACACTGAAGCTTTCTTT
18 few TRBJ2-3 TRBD2 TRBV7-2 CASSTISGGAPGTDTQYF TGTGCCAGCAGCACAATTAGCGGGGGGGCTCCCGGAACAGATACGCAGTATTTT
14 NA TRBJ2-1 NA TRBV5-1 CASADSITYNEQFF TGCGCCAGCGCCGACAGCATAACCTACAATGAGCAGTTCTTC
18 few TRBJ2-3 NA TRBV11-2 CASSFSSGGGTFTDTQYF TGTGCCAGCAGCTTCTCGTCAGGGGGGGGCACCTTCACAGATACGCAGTATTTT